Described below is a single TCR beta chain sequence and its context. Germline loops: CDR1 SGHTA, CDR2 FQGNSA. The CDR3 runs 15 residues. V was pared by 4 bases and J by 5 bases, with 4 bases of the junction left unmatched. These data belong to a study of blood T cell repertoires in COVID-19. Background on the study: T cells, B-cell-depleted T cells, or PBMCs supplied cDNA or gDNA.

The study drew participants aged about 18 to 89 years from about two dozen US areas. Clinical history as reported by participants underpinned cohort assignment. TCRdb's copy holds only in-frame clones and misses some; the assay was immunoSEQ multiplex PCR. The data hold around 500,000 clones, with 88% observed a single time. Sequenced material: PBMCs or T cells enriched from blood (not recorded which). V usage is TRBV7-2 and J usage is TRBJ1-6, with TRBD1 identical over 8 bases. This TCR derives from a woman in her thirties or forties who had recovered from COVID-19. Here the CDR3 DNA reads TGTGCCAGCAGCTACAGGGGGGCTGATAATTCACCCCTCCACTTT. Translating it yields CASSYRGADNSPLHF. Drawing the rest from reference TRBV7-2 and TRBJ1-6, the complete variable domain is GAGVSQSPSNKVTEKGKDVELRCDPISGHTALYWYRQSLGQGLEFLIYFQGNSAPDKSGLPSDRFSAERTGGSVSTLTIQRTQQEDSAVYLCASSYRGADNSPLHFGNGTRLTVT.